This TCR beta chain was captured in a study of blood T cell repertoires in COVID-19. For the study at large: Samples representing acute and convalescent COVID-19 were sourced from the United States, Italy and Spain. Sample material is recorded as cDNA or gDNA derived from T cells, B-cell-depleted T cells, or PBMCs.

Cohorts were assigned according to the clinical history that participants reported. The recovered donors of Cohort 3 showed two negative PCRs, clearance, or symptom resolution. The assay was immunoSEQ multiplex PCR, and TCRdb's table has in-frame clones only and misses some. The data contain more than 300,000 clones, 88% of them singletons. The V segment lost 4 bases and the J segment 5 bases; nucleotides outside the gene matches: 4. The V gene's germline CDR1 is LGHNA and CDR2 YNFKEQ. The CDR3 covers 15 residues. Sequenced sample: PBMCs or T cells enriched from blood (not recorded which). The sequence came from a woman aged 18-29 years who had recovered from COVID-19. The genes are TRBV4-2 and TRBJ2-1, with 11 bases lining up with TRBD2. The CDR3 loop reads CASSLGTSGNNEQFF. The CDR3 nucleotides are TGTGCCAGCAGCCTCGGGACTAGCGGAAACAATGAGCAGTTCTTC.